One and the same sample provided the 21 T cell receptor beta chains below, sequenced in a study of T cell repertoires in ileal Crohn's disease. Only in-frame clones appear in the TCRdb table, and some are missing; sequencing was by immunoSEQ multiplex PCR. The sample lists about 14,000 clones, around 84% occurring once. Input material: ileal tissue. The receptors shown here come from an adult with Crohn's disease.

The rearrangement links TRBV28 to TRBJ1-2, with 8 nucleotides matching TRBD1. This CDR3 comprises 15 residues. In germline, CDR1 is MDHEN, CDR2 SYDVKM. The V and J ends lost 2 bases and 4 bases, in that order; junction bases with no gene match: 6. CDR3 protein: CASSLQGAQGYGYTF. The CDR3, as DNA: TGTGCCAGCAGTTTACAGGGGGCGCAGGGCTATGGCTACACCTTC.

This rearrangement joins TRBV7-9 to TRBJ1-3, with D maybe TRBD1 (6 bases). Germline V gene lookup returns CDR1 SEHNR and CDR2 FQNEAQ (reference sequence). Trimming shortened V by 4 bases and J by 2 bases, and 9 bases separated the two germline ends. The CDR3 runs to 14 residues. CDR3 sequence: CASSSAGAGNTIYF. The CDR3 DNA follows: TGTGCCAGCAGCTCCGCAGGGGCTGGAAACACCATATATTTT.

This clone came up a few times. The chain joins TRBV9 to TRBJ1-3; D unclear. The CDR3 is made up of 10 amino acids. Germline CDR1 reads SGDLS; CDR2 reads YYNGEE. V was trimmed by 7 bases and J by 4 bases, leaving 3 bases between them. The CDR3: CASAGNTIYF. CDR3 coding DNA: TGTGCCAGCGCGGGAAACACCATATATTTT.

Concerning this clone: The sample has other DNA sequences that encode this CDR3 too. The J gene is TRBJ2-5, the V gene TRBV9, with a tentative D call TRBD2 (6 bases). Germline V gene lookup returns CDR1 SGDLS and CDR2 YYNGEE. V lost 3 bases, J lost 5 bases, and 14 bases lay in between. The CDR3 loop spans 14 amino acids. CDR3 amino acids: CASSAGLFVETQYF. CDR3 bases: TGTGCCAGCAGCGCAGGACTATTCGTGGAGACCCAGTACTTC.

The CDR3 DNA sequence: TGTGCCAGTAGTGACAGGGCTAGGACTGAAAAACTGTTTTTT. Its translation: CASSDRARTEKLFF. This rearrangement joins TRBV19 to TRBJ1-4; 7 nucleotides line up with TRBD1. J was trimmed by 7 bases and V by 5 bases; bases with no gene match: 7. The germline V gene has CDR1 LNHDA and CDR2 SQIVND (reference sequence). This CDR3 comprises 14 residues.

This chain links TRBV7-8 with TRBJ1-1; 9 positions agree with TRBD1. Trimming removed 3 bases from V and 3 bases from J; junction bases left unmatched: 5. The CDR3 is 15 residues long. Germline V gene sequence: CDR1 SGHVS, CDR2 FQNEAQ. The CDR3 bases are TGTGCCAGCAGCTTTAGGGACAGGGCGTACACTGAAGCTTTCTTT. Protein product: CASSFRDRAYTEAFF. The variable domain in full, completed from reference TRBV7-8 and TRBJ1-1, reads GAGVSQSPRYKVAKRGQDVALRCDPISGHVSLFWYQQALGQGPEFLTYFQNEAQLDKSGLPSDRFFAERPEGSVSTLKIQRTQQEDSAVYLCASSFRDRAYTEAFFGQGTRLTVV.

The chain recombines TRBV28 with TRBJ2-1; 11 nucleotides line up with TRBD2. The CDR3 totals 15 residues. CDR1 is MDHEN, CDR2 SYDVKM, per germline. The junction had 4 bases not matched to a gene; V was cut back by 1 base and J by 8 bases. CDR3 nucleotide sequence: TGTGCCAGCAGTTTATCACTAGCGGGAGTTGATGAGCAGTTCTTC. Its protein product is CASSLSLAGVDEQFF.

The rearrangement uses TRBV15 and TRBJ2-4; D unclear. The CDR3 covers 12 residues. CDR1 is LNHNV, CDR2 YYDKDF, per germline (reference sequence). The V end lost 2 bases, the J end lost 8 bases, and 7 bases lay between the germline ends. The DNA for the CDR3 is TGTGCCACCAGCAGACCGCGAGACATTCAGTACTTC. This encodes CATSRPRDIQYF. Variable domain in full (rest from reference TRBV15 and TRBJ2-4): DAMVIQNPRYQVTQFGKPVTLSCSQTLNHNVMYWYQQKSSQAPKLLFHYYDKDFNNEADTPDNFQSRRPNTSFCFLDIRSPGLGDTAMYLCATSRPRDIQYFGAGTRLSVL.

The V and J genes are TRBV7-9 and TRBJ1-2; 8 bases fit TRBD1. With V trimmed by 4 bases and J by 3 bases, 1 base remained unmatched. The germline V gene encodes CDR1 SEHNR and CDR2 FQNEAQ (reference sequence). CDR3 size: 13 residues. As DNA, the CDR3 is TGTGCCAGCAGCTCGGACAGGGACTATGGCTACACCTTC. Its translation is CASSSDRDYGYTF.

The V gene is TRBV28, the J gene TRBJ2-5, with 9 bases lining up with TRBD1. Per the germline V gene, CDR1 is MDHEN and CDR2 is SYDVKM. This CDR3 spans 14 amino acids. V was clipped by 5 bases and J by 3 bases; unmatched bases: 4. The CDR3 DNA follows: TGTGCCAGCAGTCCACGGACAGGGGAAGAGACCCAGTACTTC. Translating gives CASSPRTGEETQYF.

The chain combines TRBV6-4 with TRBJ1-5; D is ambiguous. The CDR3 is 15 amino acids. V lost 0 bases, J lost 4 bases, and 10 bases lay in between. Germline V gene sequence: CDR1 MRHNA, CDR2 SNTAGT. The CDR3: CASSDSSAENQPQHF. DNA of the CDR3: TGTGCCAGCAGTGACTCAAGTGCGGAGAATCAGCCCCAGCATTTT.

V and J are TRBV19 and TRBJ2-3; 8 nucleotides match TRBD1. Germline V lookup: CDR1 LNHDA, CDR2 SQIVND (reference sequence). V lost 8 bases and J lost 3; bases outside the gene matches: 7. The length of the CDR3 is 14 residues. This CDR3 reads CASATGDATDTQYF. CDR3 DNA: TGTGCCAGTGCGACAGGGGACGCAACAGATACGCAGTATTTT.

The rearrangement uses TRBV4-1 and TRBJ1-6; TRBD1 matches at 7 bases. Germline V gene sequence: CDR1 MGHRA, CDR2 YSYEKL. Trimming removed 1 base from V and 6 bases from J; junction bases left unmatched: 3. This CDR3 is built from 15 residues. CDR3 bases: TGCGCCAGCAGCCAAGGGGACAGTTTTAATTCACCCCTCCACTTT. Its protein is CASSQGDSFNSPLHF.

V is TRBV7-2 and J is TRBJ2-3, with D perhaps matching TRBD1 (5 bases). V lost 7 bases and J lost 2, with 13 bases in between. CDR1 and CDR2 (germline): SGHTA, FQGNSA. The CDR3 sequence is 14 residues long. The DNA of the CDR3 is TGTGCCAGCACCCGACAGAGGAACACAGATACGCAGTATTTT. It codes for CASTRQRNTDTQYF.

This clone was counted once. In DNA form, the CDR3 reads TGTGCCTGGGGACAGGGAATGGGTAATTCACCCCTCCACTTT. Encoded protein: CAWGQGMGNSPLHF. The genes are TRBV30 and TRBJ1-6; the match to TRBD1 covers 8 bases. Germline loops: CDR1 GTSNPN, CDR2 SVGIG (reference sequence). CDR3 length: 14 residues. The ends lost 5 bases at V and 6 bases at J; junction bases unmatched: 6.

This clone was detected only once. This chain connects TRBV9 to TRBJ2-5; 7 nucleotides agree with TRBD2. Germline CDR1 reads SGDLS; CDR2 reads YYNGEE. This CDR3 comprises 16 residues. Germline trimming cut 0 bases from V and 0 bases from J; bases unmatched to any gene: 5. The CDR3 loop reads CASSVGASGHQETQYF. Here the CDR3 DNA reads TGTGCCAGCAGCGTAGGGGCTAGCGGCCACCAAGAGACCCAGTACTTC.

The V and J genes are TRBV5-1 and TRBJ1-4; TRBD1 aligns across 7 bases. V was pared by 3 bases and J by 6 bases, with 5 bases of the junction left unmatched. This CDR3 is 14 amino acids long. The germline CDR1 and CDR2 sequences are SGHRS and YFSETQ. CDR3 sequence (DNA): TGCGCCAGCAGCTCCCAGGGGGTCGATGAAAAACTGTTTTTT. Translated, it gives CASSSQGVDEKLFF.

Regarding this clone: Other nucleotide sequences in the sample specify the same CDR3. The rearrangement joins TRBV27 to TRBJ1-6; 8 bases match TRBD1. CDR1 is MNHEY, CDR2 SMNVEV, per germline (reference sequence). V lost 4 bases and J lost 7; bases outside the gene matches: 9. There are 16 residues in the CDR3. The CDR3 bases are TGTGCCAGCAGTTCGTCGGACAGGGCGAGGAATTCACCCCTCCACTTT. Translated: CASSSSDRARNSPLHF.

The chain employs TRBV6-1 and TRBJ2-1, with 8 bases aligning to TRBD2. The CDR3 totals 15 residues. The V gene's germline CDR1 is MNHNS and CDR2 SASEGT. J was trimmed by 9 bases and V by 2 bases; bases with no gene match: 9. The CDR3 sequence: CASSETAGGKAEQFF. In DNA form, the CDR3 reads TGTGCCAGCAGTGAAACGGCGGGAGGCAAGGCTGAGCAGTTCTTC.

The chain combines TRBV5-6 with TRBJ1-2; 10 bases map to TRBD1. Germline V gene sequence: CDR1 SGHDT, CDR2 YYEEEE. The CDR3 has 15 residues. V gave up 4 bases and J gave up 10 bases; unmatched junction bases: 13. Here the CDR3 reads CASSGSPGQGNDYTF. CDR3 nucleotides: TGTGCCAGCAGCGGGTCACCGGGACAGGGGAATGACTACACCTTC.

The chain is built from TRBV19 and TRBJ2-6, with a possible D match to TRBD1 (5 bases). V lost 3 bases, J lost 2 bases, and 8 bases lay in between. CDR3 length equals 15 residues. The germline gives CDR1 LNHDA, CDR2 SQIVND (reference sequence). The CDR3 coding sequence is TGTGCCAGTAGTATGGGCAGGGCTGGGGCCAACGTCCTGACTTTC. Amino acid sequence: CASSMGRAGANVLTF.